Presented here are 27 T cell receptor beta chains from one specimen sequenced in a study of CD8+CD57+ T cells in acquired aplastic anemia. Whoever was chosen for sequencing had shown CD8+CD57+ cell expansion by flow cytometry. CDR3 and TCR beta VDJ profiling relied on genomic DNA as the template. From the reads, TCRdb called clonotypes with MiXCR, one entry per CDR3 protein. The repertoire has roughly 280,000 distinct CDR3 sequences, about three fifths of them found once; the top ten carry 1.3%. Sample: sorted CD4+, CD8+, or CD8+CD57+ T cells (not recorded which) from PBMCs. The source is a human donor with aplastic anemia.

The chain joins TRBV19 to TRBJ2-7; D remains ambiguous. V lost 5 bases, J lost 3 bases, and 11 bases lay in between. Germline CDR1 is LNHDA and CDR2 is SQIVND (reference sequence). This CDR3 is built from 13 residues. CDR3 region: CASSWGSRYEQYF. The CDR3 DNA sequence: TGTGCCAGTAGTTGGGGTAGTCGCTACGAGCAGTACTTC.

This chain uses TRBV19 with TRBJ1-1, with TRBD1 as a possible D gene (5 bases). Germline V lookup: CDR1 LNHDA, CDR2 SQIVND (reference sequence). Trimming cost V 7 bases and J 3 bases, with 15 bases left between them. The CDR3 is made up of 14 amino acids. The CDR3 region is CASTHQGRDTEAFF. Here the CDR3 DNA reads TGTGCCAGTACCCATCAGGGCCGGGACACTGAAGCTTTCTTT.

This clonotype occurred many times. This chain's CDR3 is CASSLTGGVRVQYF. In nucleotides, the CDR3 is TGCGCCAGCAGCTTGACCGGGGGGGTTAGAGTGCAGTACTTC. The chain employs TRBV5-1 and TRBJ2-7; the match to TRBD2 covers 8 bases. This CDR3 has 14 residues. Trimming removed 1 base from V and 9 bases from J; junction bases left unmatched: 9. Germline loops: CDR1 SGHRS, CDR2 YFSETQ.

The V and J genes are TRBV24-1 and TRBJ2-2; TRBD2 is a possible D gene (5 bases). The germline CDR1 and CDR2 sequences are KGHDR and SFDVKD. V lost 9 bases and J 6 bases, leaving 13 bases between the germline ends. The CDR3 covers 13 residues. The CDR3 sequence is CATERPGAGELFF. In nucleotides, the CDR3 is TGTGCCACCGAGCGCCCCGGGGCCGGGGAGCTGTTTTTT.

This clonotype came up many times. The chain couples TRBV20-1 to TRBJ1-4; 7 nucleotides agree with TRBD1. With V trimmed by 5 bases and J by 3 bases, 3 bases remained unmatched. Per germline, CDR1 DFQATT and CDR2 SNEGSKA (reference sequence). This CDR3 is 13 amino acids long. CDR3 sequence reads: CSASRGSNEKLFF. The CDR3 bases are TGCAGTGCTTCCAGGGGGTCTAATGAAAAACTGTTTTTT.

There are many counts of this clonotype. The chain uses TRBV7-8 and TRBJ2-5; D is possibly TRBD1 or TRBD2 (5 bases each). V was cut by 2 bases and J by 2 bases, with 12 bases left in between. Germline-derived CDR1 and CDR2 are SGHVS and FQNEAQ. There are 15 residues in the CDR3. CDR3 sequence reads: CASSLWGTPQETQYF. The CDR3 DNA sequence: TGTGCCAGCAGCTTATGGGGGACCCCACAAGAGACCCAGTACTTC.

This clonotype was recorded at least ten times. V gene TRBV19 combines with J gene TRBJ2-1; 10 positions agree with TRBD2. V shed 5 bases, J shed 0 bases, and the junction held 13 bases outside the gene matches. Germline values: CDR1 LNHDA, CDR2 SQIVND (reference sequence). The CDR3 sequence is 19 residues long. CDR3 in amino acids: CASSPGGLASPSSYNEQFF. CDR3 nucleotides: TGTGCCAGTAGTCCAGGGGGACTAGCGAGCCCGAGCTCCTACAATGAGCAGTTCTTC.

J is TRBJ1-2 and V is TRBV25-1; TRBD1 might be the D (6 bases). The length of the CDR3 is 17 residues. Germline values: CDR1 MGHDK, CDR2 SYGVNS. V was cut by 4 bases and J by 5 bases, with 23 bases left in between. In nucleotides, the CDR3 is TGTGCCAGCAGTGCTCCTCGGGCGGGGGGGCGAAGGTATGGCTACACCTTC. Its translation: CASSAPRAGGRRYGYTF.

CDR3 loop: CASSSSGPETQYF. Here the CDR3 DNA reads TGTGCCAGTAGTAGCTCAGGGCCAGAGACCCAGTACTTC. The genes are TRBV19 and TRBJ2-5, with D possibly matching TRBD1 (5 bases). CDR3 length equals 13 residues. Between the trimmed V and J ends, which lost 4 bases and 4 bases, there was a span of 10 bases. Per germline, CDR1 LNHDA and CDR2 SQIVND (reference sequence).

The genes are TRBV20-1 and TRBJ2-7; D not certain. The germline V and J ends were trimmed by 5 bases and 6 bases, with 14 bases remaining between them. Germline assignment: CDR1 DFQATT and CDR2 SNEGSKA (reference sequence). This CDR3 has 12 residues. CDR3 protein: CSALETQAEQYF. CDR3 DNA: TGCAGTGCTCTAGAGACCCAGGCCGAGCAGTACTTC.

The rearrangement uses TRBV20-1 and TRBJ2-1; TRBD2 matches at 8 bases. The CDR3 is 17 residues long. Germline CDR1 DFQATT, CDR2 SNEGSKA (reference sequence). Trimming took 3 bases from V and 0 from J; bases not matched to a gene: 10. In DNA form, the CDR3 reads TGCAGTGCTAGTCGCGCGGGGGGTCCACTCTCCTACAATGAGCAGTTCTTC. Encoded protein: CSASRAGGPLSYNEQFF.

The gene calls are TRBV2 and TRBJ2-5; D remains unclear. V was cut by 5 bases and J by 12 bases, with 25 bases left in between. CDR1 is SNHLY and CDR2 is FYNNEI in the germline V gene. The CDR3 length is 15 residues. The CDR3 region is CASSLSWAVQESKYF. For the CDR3, the DNA is TGTGCCAGCAGTTTATCGTGGGCAGTTCAAGAGAGCAAGTACTTC.

Turning to this clonotype: The germline gene is not matched at one end of the junction; a read error may be the cause. The J gene is TRBJ2-3, the V gene TRBV29-1, with D perhaps matching TRBD1 (6 bases). Per germline, CDR1 SQVTM and CDR2 ANQGSEA. The CDR3 spans 14 residues. In DNA, the CDR3 is TGCGGCGTTCGAACGGACAGCAGCACAGATACGCAGTATTTT. Translating it yields CGVRTDSSTDTQYF.

J is TRBJ2-1 and V is TRBV15; D not certain. V was pared by 0 bases and J by 6 bases, with 6 bases between. The CDR3 has 13 amino acids. Per germline, CDR1 LNHNV and CDR2 YYDKDF (reference sequence). The CDR3, as DNA: TGTGCCACCAGCAGAGATTTGGGCAATGAGCAGTTCTTC. Translating it yields CATSRDLGNEQFF. The whole variable domain, filled in from reference TRBV15 and TRBJ2-1, reads DAMVIQNPRYQVTQFGKPVTLSCSQTLNHNVMYWYQQKSSQAPKLLFHYYDKDFNNEADTPDNFQSRRPNTSFCFLDIRSPGLGDTAMYLCATSRDLGNEQFFGPGTRLTVL.

This chain connects TRBV7-8 to TRBJ2-3; 13 positions agree with TRBD2. The CDR3 runs 15 residues. With V trimmed by 4 bases and J by 6 bases, 4 bases remained unmatched. The V gene's germline CDR1 is SGHVS and CDR2 FQNEAQ. The CDR3 DNA follows: TGTGCCAGCAGCTCGACTAGCGGGGGGTTGGATACGCAGTATTTT. Translated, it gives CASSSTSGGLDTQYF.

There are many counts of this clonotype. The CDR3 reads CASSFGGGNTIYF. The CDR3 DNA follows: TGTGCCAGCAGTTTTGGAGGGGGAAACACCATATATTTT. This chain joins TRBV12-3 or TRBV12-4 and TRBJ1-3; the D is unclear. The germline V and J ends were trimmed by 3 bases and 4 bases, with 7 bases remaining between them. The CDR3 totals 13 residues.

This clonotype was found many times. The chain links TRBV12-5 to TRBJ2-1; TRBD1 matches at 8 bases. The CDR3 totals 13 residues. CDR1 LGHNT and CDR2 FRNRAP come from the germline V gene. J was trimmed by 9 bases and V by 5 bases; bases with no gene match: 6. As DNA, the CDR3 is TGTGCTAGTGGTAAGACAGGGGACGGTGAGCAGTTCTTC. It translates to CASGKTGDGEQFF. The entire variable domain, with the rest obtained from reference TRBV12-5 and TRBJ2-1, is as follows: DARVTQTPRHKVTEMGQEVTMRCQPILGHNTVFWYRQTMMQGLELLAYFRNRAPLDDSGMPKDRFSAEMPDATLATLKIQPSEPRDSAVYFCASGKTGDGEQFFGPGTRLTVL.

The chain carries TRBV2 and TRBJ2-7; D is undetermined. The CDR3 runs to 14 residues. The germline V gene has CDR1 SNHLY and CDR2 FYNNEI. With 11 bases removed from V and 5 bases from J, the gap between germline ends came to 22 bases. CDR3 loop: CAGTQWLVGNEQYF. CDR3 in DNA: TGTGCCGGCACCCAGTGGCTAGTGGGAAACGAGCAGTACTTC.

Worth noting for this clonotype: This clone may be a read error of a much larger clone one base away. The chain joins TRBV2 to TRBJ1-4, with D maybe TRBD1 (6 bases). Germline values: CDR1 SNHLY, CDR2 FYNNEI. This CDR3 has 15 residues. CDR3 in amino acids: CASRLLAGANERLFF. The DNA of the CDR3 is TGTGCCAGCCGTCTTTTGGCAGGGGCTAATGAAAGACTGTTTTTT.

The rearrangement joins TRBV3-1 to TRBJ1-5; D gene ambiguous. The CDR3 covers 14 residues. The V end lost 0 bases, the J end lost 1 base, and 4 bases lay between the germline ends. The germline gives CDR1 LGHDT, CDR2 YNNKEL (reference sequence). The DNA for the CDR3 is TGTGCCAGCAGCCAAGATGGAAGCAATCAGCCCCAGCATTTT. Protein product: CASSQDGSNQPQHF.

In regard to this clonotype: A much larger clone sits a single nucleotide away, making a read error possible. The rearrangement joins TRBV7-3 to TRBJ1-1, with no clear D. The CDR3 consists of 14 residues. Germline assignment: CDR1 SGHTA and CDR2 FQGTGA. V was clipped by 2 bases and J by 1 base, with 8 bases between them. For the CDR3, the DNA is TGTGCCAGCAGCTTACACAAGGGGAACACTGAAGCTTTCTTT. Protein sequence: CASSLHKGNTEAFF.

The chain is built from TRBV9 and TRBJ1-4, with D perhaps matching TRBD1 (6 bases). With 2 bases removed from V and 6 bases from J, the gap between germline ends came to 23 bases. Germline V CDR1 and CDR2: SGDLS, YYNGEE. The CDR3 contains 18 residues. CDR3 sequence reads: CASSVGALPGERDEKLFF. In DNA form, the CDR3 reads TGTGCCAGCAGCGTGGGGGCTTTACCTGGGGAACGGGATGAAAAACTGTTTTTT.

The chain couples TRBV2 to TRBJ1-5; D unclear. V lost 6 bases, J lost 1 base, and 7 bases lay in between. CDR1 is SNHLY and CDR2 is FYNNEI in the germline V gene. The CDR3 spans 13 residues. The CDR3 region is CASSGESNQPQHF. The CDR3 nucleotides read TGTGCCAGCAGCGGGGAAAGCAATCAGCCCCAGCATTTT.

The chain combines TRBV5-6 with TRBJ2-1; 8 bases line up with TRBD1. V dropped 4 bases and J dropped 12; count of bases not matched to a gene: 9. The CDR3 has 13 residues. Germline CDR1 and CDR2: SGHDT and YYEEEE. CDR3 region: CASSVETGARQFF. The CDR3 DNA is TGTGCCAGCAGCGTAGAGACAGGGGCCAGGCAGTTCTTC. The entire variable domain, with the rest obtained from reference TRBV5-6 and TRBJ2-1, is as follows: DAGVTQSPTHLIKTRGQQVTLRCSPKSGHDTVSWYQQALGQGPQFIFQYYEEEERQRGNFPDRFSGHQFPNYSSELNVNALLLGDSALYLCASSVETGARQFFGPGTRLTVL.

The rearrangement links TRBV7-9 to TRBJ1-1; 12 bases are shared with TRBD1. The V gene's germline CDR1 is SEHNR and CDR2 FQNEAQ (reference sequence). Unmatched junction bases numbered 6, after V lost 5 bases and J lost 5 bases. The CDR3 extends over 15 amino acids. The CDR3 DNA follows: TGTGCCAGCAGCGCGGGACAGGGGGCTCGGACTGAAGCTTTCTTT. This sequence encodes CASSAGQGARTEAFF.

Many counts were recorded for this clonotype. This chain connects TRBV6-5 to TRBJ2-3, with unresolved D. CDR1 is MNHEY and CDR2 is SVGAGI in the germline V gene. V was cut by 0 bases and J by 0 bases, with 4 bases left in between. CDR3 length: 14 residues. DNA of the CDR3: TGTGCCAGCAGTTACTCGCCAAGCACAGATACGCAGTATTTT. Translation: CASSYSPSTDTQYF.

The chain recombines TRBV4-3 with TRBJ1-2; the match to TRBD1 covers 7 bases. The germline V gene has CDR1 LGHNA and CDR2 YSLEER. The CDR3 is 15 amino acids. Trimming at V came to 4 bases and at J to 4 bases, leaving 9 bases not matched to a gene. As DNA, the CDR3 is TGCGCCAGCAGCCTTAGGACAGGCGGGACCTATGGCTACACCTTC. As protein: CASSLRTGGTYGYTF.